Below are 18 T cell receptor beta chains sequenced from a single sample in a study of response to subunit inactivated influenza vaccine. TCRdb ran MiXCR on the RT-PCR reads and lists one entry per CDR3 protein. This sample has 550,000 to 800,000 distinct CDR3 sequences, with about 15% found just once. Sample: PBMCs from blood, taken 11 to 12 days after vaccination. Every receptor here comes from a man aged 50 to 60 who received an inactivated influenza vaccine.

This clonotype turned up a few times. V usage is TRBV11-2 and J usage is TRBJ2-7, with 9 bases lining up with TRBD1. Germline V gene lookup returns CDR1 SGHAT and CDR2 FQNNGV. The CDR3 spans 15 residues. With 0 bases clipped from V and 3 bases from J, the junction kept 3 bases outside the gene matches. The CDR3 loop is CASSLDPGQGYEQYF. The CDR3 nucleotides are TGTGCCAGCAGCTTAGACCCGGGACAGGGCTACGAGCAGTACTTC.

This clonotype has a handful of counts. V usage is TRBV19 and J usage is TRBJ2-1; the D gene is possibly TRBD2 (6 bases). There are 15 residues in the CDR3. Germline loops: CDR1 LNHDA, CDR2 SQIVND (reference sequence). Trimming took off 7 bases at V and 0 bases at J, with 13 bases between the two ends. The CDR3 spells CASTPTSGSYNEQFF. The CDR3 DNA reads as TGTGCCAGTACTCCGACTAGTGGCTCCTACAATGAGCAGTTCTTC.

This clonotype was detected only once. This sequence joins TRBV7-6 and TRBJ2-3; D is perhaps TRBD1 (6 bases). The CDR3 consists of 15 residues. Trimming removed 0 bases from V and 7 bases from J, with 14 bases in between. Germline V lookup: CDR1 SGHVS, CDR2 FNYEAQ. CDR3 nucleotides: TGTGCCAGCAGCTTAGCACCGGGACACGGATATACGCAGTATTTT. Protein: CASSLAPGHGYTQYF.

The chain joins TRBV20-1 to TRBJ2-7; D may match TRBD1 or TRBD2 (5 bases each). The V gene lost 6 bases and the J gene lost 6 bases, with 27 bases spanning the gap. In germline, CDR1 is DFQATT, CDR2 SNEGSKA (reference sequence). This CDR3 comprises 16 residues. CDR3 protein: CSAPGAQVYYSSEQYF. As DNA, the CDR3 is TGCAGTGCCCCCGGGGCGCAGGTCTATTATTCGAGCGAGCAGTACTTC.

This clonotype was detected only a few times. This chain joins TRBV28 and TRBJ2-3; a weak D match, TRBD2 (7 bases). V gave up 6 bases and J gave up 3 bases, with 19 bases separating them. The CDR3 sequence is 16 residues long. From germline, CDR1 is MDHEN and CDR2 SYDVKM. The CDR3 region is CASRGDAGAPTDTQYF. The CDR3 DNA follows: TGTGCCAGCAGGGGGGACGCGGGGGCGCCGACAGATACGCAGTATTTT.

The chain employs TRBV24-1 and TRBJ2-7; D gene ambiguous. Trimming cost V 2 bases and J 3 bases, with 10 bases left between them. This CDR3 has 14 residues. CDR1 KGHDR and CDR2 SFDVKD come from the germline V gene. Here the CDR3 DNA reads TGTGCCACCAGTGATTCAATGGTGGGCTACGAGCAGTACTTC. Protein product: CATSDSMVGYEQYF.

This chain joins TRBV20-1 and TRBJ2-5; D is perhaps TRBD2 (5 bases). The CDR3 extends over 12 amino acids. CDR1 and CDR2 (germline): DFQATT, SNEGSKA (reference sequence). V lost 8 bases and J lost 7, with 17 bases in between. The CDR3 sequence is CSISAGSGTQYF. In nucleotides, the CDR3 is TGCAGTATCTCGGCAGGCAGCGGGACCCAGTACTTC.

This clonotype was observed a few times. CDR3 in DNA: TGTGCCATCAGTGCAGAGACAGGGGGCGCCTATGGCTACACCTTC. It encodes CAISAETGGAYGYTF. The J gene is TRBJ1-2, the V gene TRBV10-3, with TRBD1 matching over 10 bases. Germline trimming cut 4 bases from V and 4 bases from J; bases unmatched to any gene: 6. The germline gives CDR1 ENHRY, CDR2 SYGVKD. The CDR3 extends over 15 amino acids.

The rearrangement joins TRBV7-2 to TRBJ2-1; 9 bases map to TRBD2. J gave up 6 bases and V 3 bases, and 6 bases lay outside the gene matches. This CDR3 region has 15 residues. Germline V gives CDR1 SGHTA, CDR2 FQGNSA. The CDR3 sequence: CASSFGRGGFNEQFF. The DNA of the CDR3 is TGTGCCAGCAGCTTTGGGCGGGGGGGTTTCAATGAGCAGTTCTTC.

The chain recombines TRBV6-5 with TRBJ2-7; D gene uncertain. V gave up 2 bases and J gave up 3 bases, with 8 bases separating them. This CDR3 comprises 13 residues. CDR1 and CDR2 (germline): MNHEY, SVGAGI. The CDR3 bases are TGTGCCAGCAGTTACGGCCAGTACTACGAGCAGTACTTC. Residues: CASSYGQYYEQYF.

This clonotype was seen a handful of times. The chain carries TRBV7-9 and TRBJ1-1, with D maybe TRBD1 (5 bases). Germline V gene data show CDR1 as SEHNR and CDR2 as FQNEAQ (reference sequence). The V end lost 4 bases, the J end lost 4 bases, and 16 bases lay between the germline ends. The CDR3 is made up of 15 amino acids. The CDR3 coding sequence is TGTGCCAGCAGCTCTCGGGGACCTGGGAGCACTGAAGCTTTCTTT. Translation gives CASSSRGPGSTEAFF.

This clonotype was detected many times. The rearrangement uses TRBV29-1 and TRBJ2-7; 8 bases fit TRBD1. The CDR3 is 14 amino acids. CDR1 is SQVTM and CDR2 is ANQGSEA in the germline V gene. J was trimmed by 0 bases and V by 6 bases; bases with no gene match: 7. The CDR3 protein is CSVKDRASSYEQYF. The CDR3 nucleotides read TGCAGCGTAAAGGACAGGGCAAGCTCCTACGAGCAGTACTTC.

This clonotype was observed a handful of times. The CDR3 DNA follows: TGCGCCAGCAGCCAAGAAGGGGGGGCCTCTTTGACCTTC. Residues: CASSQEGGASLTF. V and J are TRBV4-3 and TRBJ1-2; weak D call: TRBD1 (6 bases). The CDR3 has 13 residues. Per the germline V gene, CDR1 is LGHNA and CDR2 is YSLEER. Trimming left V 0 bases short and J 14 bases short, with 16 bases between.

This chain connects TRBV24-1 to TRBJ2-1; tentative D call: TRBD2 (5 bases). With 10 bases removed from V and 5 bases from J, the gap between germline ends came to 14 bases. The CDR3 loop spans 13 amino acids. Germline CDR1 is KGHDR and CDR2 is SFDVKD. This CDR3 is CATGWESNNEQFF. DNA for the CDR3: TGTGCCACGGGCTGGGAGTCCAACAATGAGCAGTTCTTC.

This clonotype was picked up a small number of times. CDR3 sequence (DNA): TGTGCCAGCAGCTTAGGGCAGGCCAGCACAGATACGCAGTATTTT. Its protein product is CASSLGQASTDTQYF. The chain links TRBV7-9 to TRBJ2-3; D uncertain. The CDR3 length is 15 residues. Germline V lookup: CDR1 SEHNR, CDR2 FQNEAQ (reference sequence). Trimming stripped 1 base from V and 0 bases from J, with 8 bases between. Full variable domain (missing parts from reference TRBV7-9 and TRBJ2-3): DTGVSQNPRHKITKRGQNVTFRCDPISEHNRLYWYRQTLGQGPEFLTYFQNEAQLEKSRLLSDRFSAERPKGSFSTLEIQRTEQGDSAMYLCASSLGQASTDTQYFGPGTRLTVL.

The chain combines TRBV5-1 with TRBJ2-3, with D possibly TRBD1 on 5 matching bases. Trimming shortened V by 4 bases and J by 2 bases, and 14 bases separated the two germline ends. The CDR3 is 15 amino acids. CDR1 and CDR2 from the germline V gene are SGHRS and YFSETQ. The CDR3 coding sequence is TGCGCCAGCAGCCCGTCGGCAGGGTTCACAGATACGCAGTATTTT. Translation gives CASSPSAGFTDTQYF.

As DNA, the CDR3 is TGTGCCAGCAGCCAGGCGGCGGTGGGGGGGGGCACAGATACGCAGTATTTT. Translating gives CASSQAAVGGGTDTQYF. The chain employs TRBV4-2 and TRBJ2-3, with 7 positions matching TRBD2. CDR1 is LGHNA, CDR2 YNFKEQ, per germline. The CDR3 has 17 residues. The J segment lost 1 base and the V segment lost 3 bases, leaving 10 bases of the junction unmatched.

The V and J genes are TRBV6-5 and TRBJ2-1, with D possibly TRBD2 on 6 matching bases. Germline values: CDR1 MNHEY, CDR2 SVGAGI. The CDR3 has 15 amino acids. V lost 4 bases, J lost 6 bases, and 16 bases lay in between. The CDR3 here is CASSSGRRVRNEQFF. CDR3 sequence (DNA): TGTGCCAGCAGTTCCGGGCGGAGGGTACGCAATGAGCAGTTCTTC.